This T cell receptor beta chain emerged from a study of radiotherapy plus CTLA-4 blockade in lung cancer (dated by TCRdb to the late 2010s). In terms of the full investigation: Among enrolled patients, roughly 18% had an objective response and roughly 33% reached disease control. Findings and caveats that apply to the study as a whole: After treatment with radiotherapy and ipilimumab, TCR clones that came from tumors expanded in the peripheral blood. Increased serum interferon-beta after radiation, together with early dynamic changes in blood T cell clones, were reported to be the strongest predictors of response.

The library was obtained by the immunoSEQ multiplex PCR assay. TCRdb took this table from immuneACCESS and kept in-frame rearrangements with V and J called. Such tables lack part of the clones; where checked against another copy, unresolved V genes explain under half of the gap, and the rest is unexplained. Within this sample are some 34,000 clones, with 72% of them counted one time only. Together, the top ten hold 11% of the sample. As for this clone: This clone's antigen is unknown. Per-base qualities were not stored, and no clone one base away is much larger.

The germline V gene (reference sequence) provides CDR1 LNHDA and CDR2 SQIVND. Reading from cysteine to phenylalanine, the CDR3 counts 16 amino acids. The only DNA kept is the CDR3, 48 bases in frame from the first base. Compared with germline, V lacks 6 bases and J lacks 2 bases; bases without a gene match: 9. In this study, focal radiation therapy paired with CTLA-4 blockade (ipilimumab) was tested in patients who had chemo-refractory metastatic non-small-cell lung cancer. The material sequenced was peripheral blood, taken from a patient treated with radiotherapy plus ipilimumab. The chain joins TRBV19 to TRBJ2-3; 9 central bases correspond to TRBD1. This receptor was identified in a human donor with non-small cell lung cancer who had stable disease on radiotherapy plus ipilimumab. The nucleotide sequence reads TGTGCCAGTAGCGATTACAGGGGGCAAAACACAGATACGCAGTATTTT. This yields the protein CASSDYRGQNTDTQYF.